These 29 T cell receptor beta chains share one sample of origin, sequenced in a study of cytomegalovirus exposure and HLA in healthy donors. Vbeta (60) and Jbeta (13) primers were used in the PCR. Libraries were prepared by immunoSEQ multiplex PCR; TCRdb keeps only in-frame clonotypes and omits some of them. The sample has roughly 150,000 clones; roughly 79% are singletons. The sequencing sample was made of PBMCs. These receptors all stem from a woman in her 40s in good health and CMV-seropositive.

The genes are TRBV7-8 and TRBJ2-1; 8 bases are shared with TRBD2. The CDR3 has 16 amino acids. Looked up from germline, CDR1 is SGHVS and CDR2 is FQNEAQ. J lost 7 bases, V lost 3 bases, and 11 bases had no gene match. The CDR3 DNA is TGTGCCAGCAGCTTCGTAGCGGGGCCGGAGAAGAATGAGCAGTTCTTC. Translating gives CASSFVAGPEKNEQFF.

DNA of the CDR3: TGTGCCTGGAGTGTGGGAGCATACCAGACCTACGAGCAGTACTTC. Protein: CAWSVGAYQTYEQYF. V gene TRBV30 combines with J gene TRBJ2-7; D is perhaps TRBD2 (5 bases). V gave up 0 bases and J gave up 2 bases, with 14 bases separating them. CDR1 is GTSNPN, CDR2 SVGIG, per germline (reference sequence). This CDR3 comprises 15 residues.

The chain couples TRBV5-1 to TRBJ1-1; 9 bases are a match to TRBD1. The CDR3 totals 15 residues. After removal of 1 base from V and 6 bases from J, the junction contained 7 bases not matched to a gene. Germline V gives CDR1 SGHRS, CDR2 YFSETQ. The CDR3 nucleotides are TGCGCCAGCAGCTTGACAGGGGGCGGATTTTCTGAAGCTTTCTTT. Protein: CASSLTGGGFSEAFF. The full variable domain, in which reference TRBV5-1 and TRBJ1-1 provide the parts outside the CDR3, is KAGVTQTPRYLIKTRGQQVTLSCSPISGHRSVSWYQQTPGQGLQFLFEYFSETQRNKGNFPGRFSGRQFSNSRSEMNVSTLELGDSALYLCASSLTGGGFSEAFFGQGTRLTVV.

V usage is TRBV18 and J usage is TRBJ2-3; 7 bases are shared with TRBD1. V lost 3 bases and J lost 5; bases outside the gene matches: 2. The CDR3 has 13 residues. CDR1 is KGHSH and CDR2 is LQKENI in the germline V gene. The CDR3 region has the DNA TGTGCCAGCTCACCCCGACAGGGAGATACGCAGTATTTT. Its protein product is CASSPRQGDTQYF.

The chain employs TRBV10-1 and TRBJ1-3, with a weak D call TRBD1 (6 bases). CDR3 length: 14 residues. Germline CDR1 and CDR2: WNHNN and SYGVQD (reference sequence). V lost 11 bases to trimming and J lost 0 bases, with 14 bases between them. The CDR3 DNA follows: TGCGCCTTGAGGGACATCTGCTCTGGAAACACCATATATTTT. Its protein is CALRDICSGNTIYF.

V usage is TRBV5-1 and J usage is TRBJ2-7; D gene uncertain. V was cut by 3 bases and J by 0 bases, with 4 bases left in between. Germline V lookup: CDR1 SGHRS, CDR2 YFSETQ. The CDR3 sequence is 12 residues long. CDR3 DNA: TGCGCCAGCAGCTCCGTCTCCTACGAGCAGTACTTC. It specifies CASSSVSYEQYF.

The V and J genes are TRBV15 and TRBJ1-4; D unclear. The CDR3 runs 14 residues. The V and J ends lost 1 base and 5 bases respectively, with 8 bases between them. CDR1 LNHNV and CDR2 YYDKDF come from the germline V gene (reference sequence). The chain's CDR3 is CATSRGRGNEKLFF. The CDR3 DNA reads as TGTGCCACCAGCAGAGGTCGGGGAAATGAAAAACTGTTTTTT.

This sequence joins TRBV30 and TRBJ1-1; TRBD1 might be the D (6 bases). The ends were cut back, 7 bases at V and 1 base at J, with 13 bases in the middle. Germline lookup yields CDR1 GTSNPN and CDR2 SVGIG (reference sequence). The CDR3 extends over 13 amino acids. The CDR3 bases are TGTGCCTCCAGGGGCTCTCGGAACACTGAAGCTTTCTTT. Its translation: CASRGSRNTEAFF.

This clone came up once. The V call is TRBV5-1, the J call TRBJ2-7; perhaps TRBD2 as D (6 bases). Germline loops: CDR1 SGHRS, CDR2 YFSETQ. Trimming shortened V by 3 bases and J by 6 bases, and 13 bases separated the two germline ends. The CDR3 is 13 residues long. The CDR3 sequence: CASSSTTGVEQYF. CDR3 sequence (DNA): TGCGCCAGCAGCTCGACTACGGGGGTCGAGCAGTACTTC.

This clone was found once. This chain links TRBV5-1 with TRBJ2-7; no clear D gene. The CDR3 is 14 amino acids. In germline, CDR1 is SGHRS, CDR2 YFSETQ. With 0 bases removed from V and 3 bases from J, the gap between germline ends came to 10 bases. The CDR3 region is CASSLGAEIYEQYF. The CDR3 DNA is TGCGCCAGCAGCTTGGGGGCCGAAATCTACGAGCAGTACTTC.

This rearrangement joins TRBV11-2 to TRBJ1-1; D call uncertain. The CDR3 is 11 residues long. Between the trimmed V and J ends, which lost 2 bases and 7 bases, there was a span of 5 bases. Germline V gives CDR1 SGHAT, CDR2 FQNNGV. CDR3 nucleotides: TGTGCCAGCAGCTTATACGGTGAAGCTTTCTTT. Its protein product is CASSLYGEAFF.

The V gene is TRBV18, the J gene TRBJ1-1, with 10 bases lining up with TRBD1. The junction had 6 bases not matched to a gene; V was cut back by 5 bases and J by 6 bases. The CDR3 is made up of 14 amino acids. Germline assignment: CDR1 KGHSH and CDR2 LQKENI. CDR3 protein: CASSWDRGSAEAFF. DNA of the CDR3: TGTGCCAGCTCATGGGACAGGGGAAGTGCTGAAGCTTTCTTT.

This clone occurred a few times. The chain employs TRBV29-1 and TRBJ1-2; D possibly corresponds to TRBD1 (5 bases). Germline assignment: CDR1 SQVTM and CDR2 ANQGSEA. The CDR3 covers 11 residues. With 2 bases removed from V and 7 bases from J, the gap between germline ends came to 8 bases. CDR3 sequence: CSVERGTGYTF. CDR3 sequence (DNA): TGCAGCGTTGAAAGGGGAACTGGCTACACCTTC.

This chain links TRBV9 with TRBJ1-6; 8 bases line up with TRBD1. The CDR3 has 15 amino acids. The germline gives CDR1 SGDLS, CDR2 YYNGEE. Trimming took 0 bases from V and 11 from J; bases not matched to a gene: 7. CDR3 bases: TGTGCCAGCAGCGTAGGCGGACAGGGCTCCCCACCCCTCCACTTT. Residues: CASSVGGQGSPPLHF.

This clone has just one count. The chain employs TRBV19 and TRBJ1-5; a weak D match, TRBD1 (5 bases). V shed 6 bases and J shed 0 bases, with 18 bases lying between them. The CDR3 runs to 17 residues. Germline CDR1 is LNHDA and CDR2 is SQIVND (reference sequence). The CDR3 DNA is TGTGCCAGTAGGGAGGGGATTCACACGGATAGCAATCAGCCCCAGCATTTT. Translating gives CASREGIHTDSNQPQHF.

The rearrangement links TRBV13 to TRBJ1-6; 7 nucleotides agree with TRBD1. Germline values: CDR1 PRHDT, CDR2 FYEKMQ (reference sequence). The CDR3 loop spans 16 amino acids. After removal of 5 bases from V and 0 bases from J, the junction contained 4 bases not matched to a gene. The CDR3 sequence: CASSDRDSSYNSPLHF. In nucleotides, the CDR3 is TGTGCCAGCAGCGACCGGGACAGCTCCTATAATTCACCCCTCCACTTT. Filled out from reference TRBV13 and TRBJ1-6, the complete variable domain reads AAGVIQSPRHLIKEKRETATLKCYPIPRHDTVYWYQQGPGQDPQFLISFYEKMQSDKGSIPDRFSAQQFSDYHSELNMSSLELGDSALYFCASSDRDSSYNSPLHFGNGTRLTVT.

This clone is a singleton in its sample. The chain recombines TRBV7-8 with TRBJ1-1; unclear D gene. CDR1 and CDR2 from the germline V gene are SGHVS and FQNEAQ. V lost 2 bases and J lost 1, with 8 bases in between. The CDR3 contains 14 residues. The CDR3 sequence is CASSLSSPNTEAFF. For the CDR3, the DNA is TGTGCCAGCAGCTTATCTTCCCCGAACACTGAAGCTTTCTTT.

V usage is TRBV5-1 and J usage is TRBJ1-4, with D possibly being TRBD1 (6 bases). V was cut by 0 bases and J by 7 bases, with 16 bases left in between. CDR1 and CDR2 (germline): SGHRS, YFSETQ. This CDR3 has 16 residues. In DNA, the CDR3 is TGCGCCAGCAGCTTGGAGGGTGACAGGACCCCTGAAAAACTGTTTTTT. Its protein product is CASSLEGDRTPEKLFF.

This sequence joins TRBV7-2 and TRBJ1-1, with D hard to call. This CDR3 contains 12 residues. V dropped 2 bases and J dropped 2 bases, with 3 bases sitting between them. From germline, CDR1 is SGHTA and CDR2 FQGNSA. The CDR3 bases are TGTGCCAGCAGCTTACTCAACACTGAAGCTTTCTTT. It yields the protein CASSLLNTEAFF.

This rearrangement joins TRBV7-2 to TRBJ1-1; 8 bases agree with TRBD1. The germline V gene encodes CDR1 SGHTA and CDR2 FQGNSA. The CDR3 spans 13 residues. CDR3 in DNA: TGTGCTACCTCGACGGACAGGGTGACTGAAGCTTTCTTT. Amino acids: CATSTDRVTEAFF.

The chain carries TRBV20-1 and TRBJ1-2; D perhaps matches TRBD1 (6 bases). The CDR3 spans 11 residues. The V gene's germline CDR1 is DFQATT and CDR2 SNEGSKA (reference sequence). Trimming took off 7 bases at V and 7 bases at J, with 13 bases between the two ends. CDR3 in amino acids: CSGRTGFGYTF. In nucleotides, the CDR3 is TGCAGTGGTCGAACAGGGTTTGGCTACACCTTC.

The chain joins TRBV18 to TRBJ2-4; D is uncertain. V was pared by 2 bases and J by 5 bases, with 13 bases between. CDR1 and CDR2 from the germline V gene are KGHSH and LQKENI. The CDR3 covers 15 residues. This CDR3 reads CASSPVGQAENIQYF. CDR3 nucleotides: TGTGCCAGCTCACCAGTAGGCCAGGCTGAAAACATTCAGTACTTC.

The CDR3 nucleotides are TGTGCCAGCAGCTTGAAGCGGTTCGGGGCCCAGTACTTC. It codes for CASSLKRFGAQYF. The chain joins TRBV5-8 to TRBJ2-5, with D tentatively TRBD2 (5 bases). Germline CDR1 and CDR2: SGHTS and YDEGEE. Deletions cut 1 base from V and 9 bases from J, with 13 bases between. The CDR3 loop spans 13 amino acids.

This sequence joins TRBV20-1 and TRBJ1-2; no definite D call. Trimming took 5 bases from V and 3 from J, leaving 4 bases between them. Germline values: CDR1 DFQATT, CDR2 SNEGSKA (reference sequence). The CDR3 sequence is 10 residues long. This CDR3 is CSAPDYGYTF. The CDR3 DNA is TGCAGTGCTCCGGACTATGGCTACACCTTC.

Only one count was recorded for this clone. The chain combines TRBV5-1 with TRBJ2-3; TRBD1 matches at 8 bases. The germline gives CDR1 SGHRS, CDR2 YFSETQ. The ends lost 4 bases at V and 4 bases at J; junction bases unmatched: 5. This CDR3 is 14 amino acids long. The CDR3 DNA reads as TGCGCCAGCAGCCGGCAGGGACAGGCAGATACGCAGTATTTT. Translating gives CASSRQGQADTQYF.

The chain joins TRBV2 to TRBJ1-1; D ambiguous. V was clipped by 6 bases and J by 0 bases, with 8 bases between them. The CDR3 runs to 13 residues. Per germline, CDR1 SNHLY and CDR2 FYNNEI. This CDR3 reads CASRRDLNTEAFF. In nucleotides, the CDR3 is TGTGCCAGCAGGAGGGATTTGAACACTGAAGCTTTCTTT. The variable domain in full, with the rest retrieved from reference TRBV2 and TRBJ1-1, is EPEVTQTPSHQVTQMGQEVILRCVPISNHLYFYWYRQILGQKVEFLVSFYNNEISEKSEIFDDQFSVERPDGSNFTLKIRSTKLEDSAMYFCASRRDLNTEAFFGQGTRLTVV.

The chain joins TRBV29-1 to TRBJ2-1, with 9 bases matching TRBD1. J lost 3 bases, V lost 7 bases, and 7 bases had no gene match. The CDR3 loop spans 14 amino acids. The germline CDR1 and CDR2 sequences are SQVTM and ANQGSEA. The CDR3 DNA reads TGCAGCGGGAGGGACAGGGCGAACTACAATGAGCAGTTCTTC. Translating gives CSGRDRANYNEQFF.

CDR3 nucleotide sequence: TGTGCCAGCAGCTTAGTGGGCGCGTCAAGGAATGAAAAACTGTTTTTT. Protein sequence: CASSLVGASRNEKLFF. This chain uses TRBV7-8 with TRBJ1-4; D call uncertain. The CDR3 has 16 residues. Trimming removed 1 base at V and 5 bases at J, with 14 bases between. Germline V gene lookup returns CDR1 SGHVS and CDR2 FQNEAQ.

The chain couples TRBV28 to TRBJ2-7, with 8 bases that match TRBD1. V shed 6 bases and J 6 bases; nucleotides not matched to a gene: 7. Germline V gene data show CDR1 as MDHEN and CDR2 as SYDVKM. The CDR3 spans 13 residues. For the CDR3, the DNA is TGTGCCAGCAGCGAGACAGGGGTTGGCGAGCAGTACTTC. Translated, it gives CASSETGVGEQYF.